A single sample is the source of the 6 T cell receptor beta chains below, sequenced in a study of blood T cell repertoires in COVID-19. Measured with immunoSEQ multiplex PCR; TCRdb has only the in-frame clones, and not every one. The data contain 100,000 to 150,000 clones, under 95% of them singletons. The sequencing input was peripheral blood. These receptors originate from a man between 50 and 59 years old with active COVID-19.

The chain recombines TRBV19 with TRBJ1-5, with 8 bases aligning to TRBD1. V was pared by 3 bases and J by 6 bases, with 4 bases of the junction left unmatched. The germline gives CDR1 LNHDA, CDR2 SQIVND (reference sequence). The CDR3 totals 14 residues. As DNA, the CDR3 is TGTGCCAGTAGTATGGACAGGGAGTCTCAGCCCCAGCATTTT. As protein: CASSMDRESQPQHF.

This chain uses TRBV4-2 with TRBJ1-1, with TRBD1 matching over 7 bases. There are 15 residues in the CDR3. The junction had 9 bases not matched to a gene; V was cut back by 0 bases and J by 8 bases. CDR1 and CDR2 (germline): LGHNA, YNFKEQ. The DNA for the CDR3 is TGTGCCAGCAGCCAAGACACCGGGACAGTGACCGAAGCTTTCTTT. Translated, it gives CASSQDTGTVTEAFF.

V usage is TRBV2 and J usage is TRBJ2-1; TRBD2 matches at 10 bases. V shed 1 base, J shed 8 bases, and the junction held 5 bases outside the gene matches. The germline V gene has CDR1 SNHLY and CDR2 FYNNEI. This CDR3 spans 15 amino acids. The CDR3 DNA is TGTGCCAGCAGTGAAGACAGCGGGGGGGCCTATGAGCAGTTCTTC. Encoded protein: CASSEDSGGAYEQFF.

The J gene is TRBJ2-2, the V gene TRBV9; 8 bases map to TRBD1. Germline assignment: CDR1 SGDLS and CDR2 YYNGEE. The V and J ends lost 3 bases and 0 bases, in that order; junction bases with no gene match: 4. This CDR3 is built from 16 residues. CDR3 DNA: TGTGCCAGCAGCGGCGGGGACAGGACGAACACCGGGGAGCTGTTTTTT. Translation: CASSGGDRTNTGELFF.

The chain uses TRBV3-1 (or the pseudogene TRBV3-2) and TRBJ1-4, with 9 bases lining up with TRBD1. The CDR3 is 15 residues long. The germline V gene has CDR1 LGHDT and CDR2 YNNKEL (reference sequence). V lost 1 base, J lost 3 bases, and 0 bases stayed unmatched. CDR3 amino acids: CASSQGDRANEKLFF. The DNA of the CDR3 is TGTGCCAGCAGCCAAGGGGACAGGGCTAATGAAAAACTGTTTTTT.

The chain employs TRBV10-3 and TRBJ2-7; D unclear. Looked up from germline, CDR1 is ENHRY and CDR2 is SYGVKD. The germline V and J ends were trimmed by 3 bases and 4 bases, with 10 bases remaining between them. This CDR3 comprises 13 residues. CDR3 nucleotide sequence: TGTGCCATCAGTGACGGTCCCCCGTACGAGCAGTACGTC. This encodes CAISDGPPYEQYV.